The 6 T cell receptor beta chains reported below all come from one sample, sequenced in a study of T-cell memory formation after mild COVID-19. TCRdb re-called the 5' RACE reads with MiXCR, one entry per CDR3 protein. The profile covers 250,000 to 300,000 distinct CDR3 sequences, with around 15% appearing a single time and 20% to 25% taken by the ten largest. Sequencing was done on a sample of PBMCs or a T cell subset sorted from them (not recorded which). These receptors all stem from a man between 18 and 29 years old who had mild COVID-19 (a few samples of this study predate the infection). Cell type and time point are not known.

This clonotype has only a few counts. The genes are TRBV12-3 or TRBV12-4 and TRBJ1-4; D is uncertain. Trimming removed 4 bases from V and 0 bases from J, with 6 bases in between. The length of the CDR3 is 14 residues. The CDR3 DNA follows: TGTGCCAGCAGTTACACAGCAACTAATGAAAAACTGTTTTTT. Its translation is CASSYTATNEKLFF.

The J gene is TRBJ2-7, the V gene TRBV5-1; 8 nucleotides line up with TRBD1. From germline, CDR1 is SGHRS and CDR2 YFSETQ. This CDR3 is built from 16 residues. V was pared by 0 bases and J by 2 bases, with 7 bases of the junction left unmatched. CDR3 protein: CASSLGTGIRAYEQYV. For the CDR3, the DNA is TGCGCCAGCAGCTTGGGGACAGGGATCAGGGCCTACGAGCAGTACGTC.

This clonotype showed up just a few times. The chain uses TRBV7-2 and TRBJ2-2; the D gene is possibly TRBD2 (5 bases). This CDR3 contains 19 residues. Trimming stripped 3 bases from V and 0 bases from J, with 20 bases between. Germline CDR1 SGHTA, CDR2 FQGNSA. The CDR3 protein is CASSFMAGASGSNTGELFF. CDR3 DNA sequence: TGTGCCAGCAGCTTTATGGCGGGCGCCTCGGGTTCGAACACCGGGGAGCTGTTTTTT. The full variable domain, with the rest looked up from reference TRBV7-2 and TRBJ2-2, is GAGVSQSPSNKVTEKGKDVELRCDPISGHTALYWYRQSLGQGLEFLIYFQGNSAPDKSGLPSDRFSAERTGGSVSTLTIQRTQQEDSAVYLCASSFMAGASGSNTGELFFGEGSRLTVL.

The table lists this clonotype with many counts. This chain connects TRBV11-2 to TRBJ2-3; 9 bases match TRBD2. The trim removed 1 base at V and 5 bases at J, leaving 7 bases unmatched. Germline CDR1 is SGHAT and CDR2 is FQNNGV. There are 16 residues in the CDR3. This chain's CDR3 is CASSLASGGYEDTQYF. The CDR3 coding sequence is TGTGCCAGCAGCTTAGCAAGCGGGGGGTATGAAGATACGCAGTATTTT.

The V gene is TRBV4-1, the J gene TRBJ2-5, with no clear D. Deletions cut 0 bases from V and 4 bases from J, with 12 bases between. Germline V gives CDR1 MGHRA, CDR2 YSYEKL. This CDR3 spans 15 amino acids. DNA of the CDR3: TGCGCCAGCAGCCAAGATACATTCAGCTCAGAGACCCAGTACTTC. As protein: CASSQDTFSSETQYF.

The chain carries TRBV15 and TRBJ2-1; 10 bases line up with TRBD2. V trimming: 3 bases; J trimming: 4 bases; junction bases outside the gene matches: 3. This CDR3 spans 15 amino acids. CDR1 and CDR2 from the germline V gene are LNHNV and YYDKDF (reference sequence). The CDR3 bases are TGTGCCACCAGCAGTGGACTAGCGGTATACAATGAGCAGTTCTTC. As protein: CATSSGLAVYNEQFF.